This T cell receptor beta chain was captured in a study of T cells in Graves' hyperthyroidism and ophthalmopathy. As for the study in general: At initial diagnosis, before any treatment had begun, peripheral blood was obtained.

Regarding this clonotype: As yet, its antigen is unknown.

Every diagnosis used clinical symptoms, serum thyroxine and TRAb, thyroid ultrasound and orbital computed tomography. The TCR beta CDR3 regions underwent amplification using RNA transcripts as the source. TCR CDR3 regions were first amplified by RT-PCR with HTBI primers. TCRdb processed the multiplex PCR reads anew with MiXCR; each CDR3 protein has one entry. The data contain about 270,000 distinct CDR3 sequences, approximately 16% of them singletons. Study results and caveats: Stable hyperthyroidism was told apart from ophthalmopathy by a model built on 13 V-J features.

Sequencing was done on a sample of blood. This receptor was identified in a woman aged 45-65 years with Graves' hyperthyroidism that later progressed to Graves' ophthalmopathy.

CDR3 residues: CASSIRYFTDTQYF. The DNA for the CDR3 is TGTGCCAGTAGTATTCGGTACTTCACAGATACGCAGTATTTT. J is TRBJ2-3 and V is TRBV19; D is ambiguous. Germline loops: CDR1 LNHDA, CDR2 SQIVND (reference sequence). V was shortened by 3 bases and J by 2 bases, with 9 bases between the two germline ends. This CDR3 is built from 14 residues.